What follows are 15 T cell receptor beta chains derived from one specimen sequenced in a study of glioma-infiltrating T cells. Using RNA template, CDR3s of TCR alpha and beta were amplified with iRepertoire arm-PCR. Each CDR3 protein is one row after TCRdb ran MiXCR on the multiplex PCR reads. The sample has approximately 120,000 distinct CDR3 sequences; roughly 20% are singletons. Material: glioma tissue, nonneoplastic brain tissue, or PBMCs (not recorded which). Receptor source: a human donor with low-grade glioma or glioblastoma, undergoing nonglioma brain surgery, or in good health (not recorded which).

This clonotype was counted only a few times. The CDR3 reads CASSLAGTGDRPLHF. The CDR3 DNA sequence: TGCGCCAGCAGCCTAGCCGGGACAGGGGATCGGCCCCTCCACTTT. The chain employs TRBV5-1 and TRBJ1-6, with TRBD1 matching over 10 bases. The CDR3 runs to 15 residues. With 4 bases clipped from V and 13 bases from J, the junction kept 11 bases outside the gene matches. Germline V gene sequence: CDR1 SGHRS, CDR2 YFSETQ.

This clonotype has only one observation. One junction end disagrees with the germline gene, perhaps due to a read error. The chain uses TRBV5-1 and TRBJ2-5; 9 bases fit TRBD2. Germline V gene lookup returns CDR1 SGHRS and CDR2 YFSETQ. This CDR3 contains 15 residues. CDR3 sequence reads: CASSLGGRAIDTQYF. CDR3 nucleotide sequence: TGTGCCAGCAGCTTGGGCGGGAGGGCCATTGACACCCAGTACTTC. The variable domain in full, completed from reference TRBV5-1 and TRBJ2-5, reads KAGVTQTPRYLIKTRGQQVTLSCSPISGHRSVSWYQQTPGQGLQFLFEYFSETQRNKGNFPGRFSGRQFSNSRSEMNVSTLELGDSALYLCASSLGGRAIDTQYFGPGTRLLVL.

To note about this clonotype: The germline gene is not matched at one end of the junction; a read error may be the cause. The gene calls are TRBV12-3 or TRBV12-4 and TRBJ2-3, with 8 bases identical to TRBD2. This CDR3 contains 14 residues. As DNA, the CDR3 is TGTGCCAGCGGTTTAGGACTAGCTTCAGATACGCAGTATTTT. Its translation: CASGLGLASDTQYF.

Only a few counts were recorded for this clonotype. The V call is TRBV3-1, the J call TRBJ2-7, with 11 bases lining up with TRBD1. V trimming: 3 bases; J trimming: 4 bases; junction bases outside the gene matches: 14. CDR3 length: 18 amino acids. CDR1 and CDR2 (germline): LGHDT, YNNKEL (reference sequence). The CDR3 sequence: CASSHIFHRDRGKYEQYF. The CDR3 DNA follows: TGTGCCAGCAGCCACATATTTCACCGGGACAGGGGGAAATACGAGCAGTACTTC.

Concerning this clonotype itself: A much bigger clone sits one base away, suggesting this may be a read error. The V call is TRBV3-1, the J call TRBJ1-2; the match to TRBD1 covers 7 bases. Germline CDR1 LGHDT, CDR2 YNNKEL (reference sequence). The V and J ends lost 5 bases and 4 bases, in that order; junction bases with no gene match: 10. The CDR3 is made up of 15 amino acids. CDR3 in amino acids: CASSWTGQHPYGYTF. CDR3 sequence (DNA): TGTGCCAGCAGCTGGACGGGACAGCACCCCTATGGCTACACCTTC.

The V gene is TRBV29-1, the J gene TRBJ2-1; a weak D match, TRBD2 (5 bases). Germline lookup yields CDR1 SQVTM and CDR2 ANQGSEA. The CDR3 loop spans 11 amino acids. CDR3 nucleotide sequence: TGCAACGCCCAGGACTTCCAGGAGCAGTTCTTC. This gives the protein CNAQDFQEQFF.

Worth noting for this clonotype: A read error may be the cause here, since a much bigger clone is one base away. Because the CDR3 is missing its conserved closing phenylalanine or tryptophan, this is likely a read error. This chain connects TRBV6-1 to TRBJ2-7, with TRBD2 matching 10 bases. The CDR3 totals 18 residues. Germline lookup yields CDR1 MNHNS and CDR2 SASEGT. Unmatched junction bases numbered 18, after V lost 8 bases and J lost 2 bases. The CDR3: CASRRLPGRTSGPYEQYL. In DNA, the CDR3 is TGTGCCAGCCGTCGGCTCCCTGGGAGGACTAGCGGACCCTACGAGCAGTACCTC.

At least ten counts were recorded for this clonotype. This rearrangement joins TRBV14 to TRBJ1-2; tentative D call: TRBD1 (5 bases). Trimming cost V 0 bases and J 3 bases, with 8 bases left between them. CDR1 and CDR2 (germline): SGHDN, FVKESK. The CDR3 length is 14 residues. CDR3 sequence (DNA): TGTGCCAGCAGCCAAGATGGGACCCACTATGGCTACACCTTC. It translates to CASSQDGTHYGYTF.

The V gene is TRBV10-3, the J gene TRBJ2-3; D gene unclear. Per the germline V gene, CDR1 is ENHRY and CDR2 is SYGVKD. V dropped 5 bases and J dropped 0 bases, with 6 bases sitting between them. The CDR3 has 13 residues. As DNA, the CDR3 is TGTGCCATCAGTCCCCCGAGCACAGATACGCAGTATTTT. Encoded protein: CAISPPSTDTQYF.

V and J are TRBV29-1 and TRBJ2-1; D ambiguous. Germline V CDR1 and CDR2: SQVTM, ANQGSEA. The CDR3 spans 14 residues. The V gene lost 4 bases and the J gene lost 4 bases, with 14 bases spanning the gap. CDR3 amino acids: CSVGSGDLYNEQFF. CDR3 nucleotides: TGCAGCGTTGGTTCCGGAGACCTGTACAATGAGCAGTTCTTC.

This clonotype showed up many times. The chain combines TRBV5-4 with TRBJ2-3; TRBD2 matches at 8 bases. Per the germline V gene, CDR1 is SGHNT and CDR2 is YYREEE (reference sequence). Trimming took 7 bases from V and 4 from J; bases not matched to a gene: 11. This CDR3 has 15 residues. The CDR3 here is CASAAREGRADTQYF. CDR3 coding DNA: TGTGCCAGCGCAGCCCGGGAGGGTCGGGCAGATACGCAGTATTTT.

Details on this clonotype: A much bigger clone sits one base away, suggesting this may be a read error. V is TRBV5-1 and J is TRBJ2-7; D is uncertain. The length of the CDR3 is 15 residues. In germline, CDR1 is SGHRS, CDR2 YFSETQ. CDR3 sequence: CAGSVLGTDAYEQYF. CDR3 DNA sequence: TGCGCCGGCAGCGTACTCGGAACGGACGCCTACGAGCAGTACTTC.

This clonotype was seen at least ten times. The chain joins TRBV7-2 to TRBJ2-5, with D possibly being TRBD1 or TRBD2 (6 bases each). V was cut by 4 bases and J by 4 bases, with 16 bases left in between. The CDR3 loop spans 15 amino acids. Germline CDR1 and CDR2: SGHTA and FQGNSA. CDR3 sequence reads: CASSWGAGLRETQYF. In nucleotides, the CDR3 is TGTGCCAGCAGCTGGGGGGCGGGTCTTAGAGAGACCCAGTACTTC.

About this clonotype: A much larger clone is a single base away; this may be a read error. This sequence joins TRBV4-1 and TRBJ2-3, with TRBD1 as a possible D gene (7 bases). Trimming removed 6 bases from V and 6 bases from J, with 22 bases in between. The CDR3 length is 16 residues. Per the germline V gene, CDR1 is MGHRA and CDR2 is YSYEKL. The CDR3 DNA is TGCGCCAGCAGACTAAGCATAAGGACAGGAGGGGATACGCAGTATTTT. Protein product: CASRLSIRTGGDTQYF.

This clonotype was observed at least ten times. The chain recombines TRBV6-1 with TRBJ2-2; 10 nucleotides align to TRBD1. The length of the CDR3 is 14 residues. The germline CDR1 and CDR2 sequences are MNHNS and SASEGT. J was trimmed by 7 bases and V by 6 bases; bases with no gene match: 5. Here the CDR3 reads CASSPGQGIGELFF. The DNA for the CDR3 is TGTGCCAGCAGCCCGGGACAGGGGATCGGGGAGCTGTTTTTT.